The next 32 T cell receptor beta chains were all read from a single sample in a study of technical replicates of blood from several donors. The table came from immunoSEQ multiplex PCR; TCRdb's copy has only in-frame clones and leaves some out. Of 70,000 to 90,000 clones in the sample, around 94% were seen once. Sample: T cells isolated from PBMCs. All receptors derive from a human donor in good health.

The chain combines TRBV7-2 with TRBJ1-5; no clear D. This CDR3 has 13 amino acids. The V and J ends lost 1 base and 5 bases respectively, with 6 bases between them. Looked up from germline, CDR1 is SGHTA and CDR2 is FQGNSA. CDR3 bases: TGTGCCAGCAGCTTAGGTTATGATCAGCCCCAGCATTTT. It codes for CASSLGYDQPQHF. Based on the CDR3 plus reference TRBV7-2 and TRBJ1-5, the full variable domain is GAGVSQSPSNKVTEKGKDVELRCDPISGHTALYWYRQSLGQGLEFLIYFQGNSAPDKSGLPSDRFSAERTGGSVSTLTIQRTQQEDSAVYLCASSLGYDQPQHFGDGTRLSIL.

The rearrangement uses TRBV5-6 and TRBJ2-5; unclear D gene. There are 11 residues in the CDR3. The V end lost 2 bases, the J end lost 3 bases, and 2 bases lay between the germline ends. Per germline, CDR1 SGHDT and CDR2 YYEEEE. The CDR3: CASSFKETQYF. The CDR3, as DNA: TGTGCCAGCAGCTTTAAAGAGACCCAGTACTTC.

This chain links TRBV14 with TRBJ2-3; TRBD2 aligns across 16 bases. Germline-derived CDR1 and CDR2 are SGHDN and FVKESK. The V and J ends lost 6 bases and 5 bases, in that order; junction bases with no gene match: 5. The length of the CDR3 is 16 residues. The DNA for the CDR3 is TGTGCCAGCAGGGGACTAGCGGGAGGGCGAGAAGATACGCAGTATTTT. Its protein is CASRGLAGGREDTQYF.

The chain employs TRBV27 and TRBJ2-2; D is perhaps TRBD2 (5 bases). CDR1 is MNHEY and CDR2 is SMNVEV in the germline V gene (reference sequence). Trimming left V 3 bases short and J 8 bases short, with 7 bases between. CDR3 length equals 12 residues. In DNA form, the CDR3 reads TGTGCCAGCAGTTTCGGGGAAGGGGAGCTGTTTTTT. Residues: CASSFGEGELFF.

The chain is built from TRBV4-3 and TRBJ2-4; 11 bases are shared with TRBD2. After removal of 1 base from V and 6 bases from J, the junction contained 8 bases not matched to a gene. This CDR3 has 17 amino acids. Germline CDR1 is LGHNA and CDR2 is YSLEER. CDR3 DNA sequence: TGCGCCAGCAGCCAAGGACAACTAGCGGGAGAGGGAAACATTCAGTACTTC. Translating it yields CASSQGQLAGEGNIQYF.

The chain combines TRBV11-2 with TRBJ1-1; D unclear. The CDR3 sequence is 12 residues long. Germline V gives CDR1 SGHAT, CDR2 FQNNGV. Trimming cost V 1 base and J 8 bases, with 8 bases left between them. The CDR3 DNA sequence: TGTGCCAGCAGCTTAGTCCTCGGGGAAGCTTTCTTT. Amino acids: CASSLVLGEAFF. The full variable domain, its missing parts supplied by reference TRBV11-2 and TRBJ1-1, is EAGVAQSPRYKIIEKRQSVAFWCNPISGHATLYWYQQILGQGPKLLIQFQNNGVVDDSQLPKDRFSAERLKGVDSTLKIQPAKLEDSAVYLCASSLVLGEAFFGQGTRLTVV.

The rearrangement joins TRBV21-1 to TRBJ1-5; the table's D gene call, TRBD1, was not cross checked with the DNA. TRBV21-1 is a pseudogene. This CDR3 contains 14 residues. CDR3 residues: CASSQTEMNQPQHF. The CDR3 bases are TGTGCCAGCAGCCAGACAGAAATGAATCAGCCCCAGCATTTT.

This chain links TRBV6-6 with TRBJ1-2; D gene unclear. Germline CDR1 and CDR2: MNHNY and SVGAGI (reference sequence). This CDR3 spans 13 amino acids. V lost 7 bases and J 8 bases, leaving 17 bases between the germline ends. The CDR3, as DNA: TGTGCCAGCACCCCGGGTGGATTTGGGGGCTACACCTTC. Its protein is CASTPGGFGGYTF.

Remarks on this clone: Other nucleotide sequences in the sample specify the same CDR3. The chain's CDR3 is CASSVGSGTSTDTQYF. CDR3 sequence (DNA): TGTGCCAGCAGCGTAGGTTCTGGGACTAGCACAGATACGCAGTATTTT. The chain carries TRBV9 and TRBJ2-3, with D possibly matching TRBD2 (6 bases). This CDR3 has 16 residues. V shed 0 bases and J shed 0 bases, with 11 bases lying between them. Per the germline V gene, CDR1 is SGDLS and CDR2 is YYNGEE.

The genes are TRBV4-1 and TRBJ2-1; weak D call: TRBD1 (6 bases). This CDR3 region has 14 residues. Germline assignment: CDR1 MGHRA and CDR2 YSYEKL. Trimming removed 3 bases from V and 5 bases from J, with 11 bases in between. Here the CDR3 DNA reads TGCGCCAGCAGCCACAGGACAGTCGACAATGAGCAGTTCTTC. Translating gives CASSHRTVDNEQFF.

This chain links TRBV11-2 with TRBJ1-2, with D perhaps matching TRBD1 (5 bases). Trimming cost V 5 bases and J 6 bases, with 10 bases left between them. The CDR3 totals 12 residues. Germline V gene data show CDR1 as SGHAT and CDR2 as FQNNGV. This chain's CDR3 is CASSVQGDGYTF. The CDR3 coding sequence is TGTGCCAGCAGCGTCCAGGGCGATGGCTACACCTTC.

The CDR3, as DNA: TGTGCCAGTAACCCCGGGAATGAGCAGTTCTTC. Its translation: CASNPGNEQFF. The chain recombines TRBV19 with TRBJ2-1; D is ambiguous. With 7 bases removed from V and 7 bases from J, the gap between germline ends came to 8 bases. The CDR3 contains 11 residues. Germline V gene lookup returns CDR1 LNHDA and CDR2 SQIVND (reference sequence). Together with reference TRBV19 and TRBJ2-1, the CDR3 gives the full variable domain: DGGITQSPKYLFRKEGQNVTLSCEQNLNHDAMYWYRQDPGQGLRLIYYSQIVNDFQKGDIAEGYSVSREKKESFPLTVTSAQKNPTAFYLCASNPGNEQFFGPGTRLTVL.

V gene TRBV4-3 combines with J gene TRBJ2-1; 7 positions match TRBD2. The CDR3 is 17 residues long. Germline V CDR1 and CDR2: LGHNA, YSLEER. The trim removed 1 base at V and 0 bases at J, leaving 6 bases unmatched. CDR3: CASSQVYGRTSYNEQFF. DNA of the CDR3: TGCGCCAGCAGCCAAGTTTACGGGAGGACCTCCTACAATGAGCAGTTCTTC.

The DNA for the CDR3 is TGCGCCAGCAGCCTGATTTCTAGCGGCACAGATACGCAGTATTTT. This encodes CASSLISSGTDTQYF. This chain connects TRBV4-1 to TRBJ2-3, with D possibly TRBD2 on 6 matching bases. Trimming left V 4 bases short and J 1 base short, with 12 bases between. The V gene's germline CDR1 is MGHRA and CDR2 YSYEKL. This CDR3 region has 15 residues.

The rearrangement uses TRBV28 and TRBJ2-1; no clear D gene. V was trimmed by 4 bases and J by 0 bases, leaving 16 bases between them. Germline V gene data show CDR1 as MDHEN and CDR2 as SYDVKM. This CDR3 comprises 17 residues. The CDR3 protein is CASSSPFSISSYNEQFF. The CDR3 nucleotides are TGTGCCAGCAGTTCCCCCTTTTCGATTAGCTCCTACAATGAGCAGTTCTTC.

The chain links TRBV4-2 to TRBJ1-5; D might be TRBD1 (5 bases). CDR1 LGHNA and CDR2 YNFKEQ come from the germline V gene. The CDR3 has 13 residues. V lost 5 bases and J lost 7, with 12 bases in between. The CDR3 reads CASSSSGGQPQHF. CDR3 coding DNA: TGTGCCAGCAGCTCGTCCGGGGGACAGCCCCAGCATTTT.

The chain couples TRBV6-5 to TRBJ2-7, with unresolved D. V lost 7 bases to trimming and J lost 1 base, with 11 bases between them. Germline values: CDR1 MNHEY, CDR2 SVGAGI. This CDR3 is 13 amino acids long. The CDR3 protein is CASTSTGSYEQYF. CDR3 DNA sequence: TGTGCCAGCACCTCGACGGGTTCCTACGAGCAGTACTTC.

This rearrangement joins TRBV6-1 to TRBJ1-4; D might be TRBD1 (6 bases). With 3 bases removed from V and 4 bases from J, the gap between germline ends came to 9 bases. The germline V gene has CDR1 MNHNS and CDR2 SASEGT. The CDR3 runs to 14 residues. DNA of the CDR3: TGTGCCAGCAGTGAGGGGGCAGATAATGAAAAACTGTTTTTT. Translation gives CASSEGADNEKLFF.

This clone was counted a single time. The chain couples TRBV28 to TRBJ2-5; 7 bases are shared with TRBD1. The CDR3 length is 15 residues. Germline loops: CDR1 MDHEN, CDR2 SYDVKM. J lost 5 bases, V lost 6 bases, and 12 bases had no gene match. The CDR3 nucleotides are TGTGCCAGCAGGGAGACAGGGAAGGGTTTGGAGACCCAGTACTTC. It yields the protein CASRETGKGLETQYF. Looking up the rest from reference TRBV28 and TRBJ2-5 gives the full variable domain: DVKVTQSSRYLVKRTGEKVFLECVQDMDHENMFWYRQDPGLGLRLIYFSYDVKMKEKGDIPEGYSVSREKKERFSLILESASTNQTSMYLCASRETGKGLETQYFGPGTRLLVL.

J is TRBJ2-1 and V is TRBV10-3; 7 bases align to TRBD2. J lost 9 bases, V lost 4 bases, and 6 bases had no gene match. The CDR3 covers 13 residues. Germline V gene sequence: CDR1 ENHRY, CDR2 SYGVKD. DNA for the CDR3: TGTGCCATCAGTGGCGGGAGTGAGAGTGAGCAGTTCTTC. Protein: CAISGGSESEQFF.

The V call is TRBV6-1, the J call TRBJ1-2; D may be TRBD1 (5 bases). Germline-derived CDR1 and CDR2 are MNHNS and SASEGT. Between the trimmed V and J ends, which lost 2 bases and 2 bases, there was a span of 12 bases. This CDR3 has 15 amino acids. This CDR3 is CASSEIVRGNYGYTF. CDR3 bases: TGTGCCAGCAGTGAAATCGTTAGGGGCAACTATGGCTACACCTTC.

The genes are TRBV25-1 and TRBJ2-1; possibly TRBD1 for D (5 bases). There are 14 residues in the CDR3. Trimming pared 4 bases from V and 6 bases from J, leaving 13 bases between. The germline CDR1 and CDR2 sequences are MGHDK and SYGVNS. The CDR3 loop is CASSGRVGSNEQFF. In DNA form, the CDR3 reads TGTGCCAGCAGTGGCAGGGTGGGATCCAATGAGCAGTTCTTC.

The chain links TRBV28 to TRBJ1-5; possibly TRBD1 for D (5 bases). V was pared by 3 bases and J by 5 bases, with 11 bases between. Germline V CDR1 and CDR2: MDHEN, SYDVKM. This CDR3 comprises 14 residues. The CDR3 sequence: CASSLSLGDQPQHF. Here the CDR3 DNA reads TGTGCCAGCAGTTTGTCCCTAGGGGATCAGCCCCAGCATTTT. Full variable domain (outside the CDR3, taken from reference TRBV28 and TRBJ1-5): DVKVTQSSRYLVKRTGEKVFLECVQDMDHENMFWYRQDPGLGLRLIYFSYDVKMKEKGDIPEGYSVSREKKERFSLILESASTNQTSMYLCASSLSLGDQPQHFGDGTRLSIL.

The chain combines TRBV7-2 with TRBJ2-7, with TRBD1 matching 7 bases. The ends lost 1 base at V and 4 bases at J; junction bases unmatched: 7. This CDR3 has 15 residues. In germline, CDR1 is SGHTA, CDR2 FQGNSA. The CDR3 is CASSLVGTVGYEQYF. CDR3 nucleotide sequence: TGTGCCAGCAGCTTAGTTGGGACAGTGGGATACGAGCAGTACTTC.

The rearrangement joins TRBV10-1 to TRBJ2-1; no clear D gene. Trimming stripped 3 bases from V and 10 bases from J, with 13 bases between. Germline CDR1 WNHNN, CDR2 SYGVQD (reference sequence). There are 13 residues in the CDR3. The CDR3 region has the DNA TGCGCCAGCAGTGACTCCCCCTTGGGCGAGCAGTTCTTC. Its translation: CASSDSPLGEQFF.

This CDR3 is CAIRITSGSRTYEQYF. CDR3 coding DNA: TGTGCCATCAGGATAACTAGCGGGAGTCGAACCTACGAGCAGTACTTC. The rearrangement uses TRBV10-3 and TRBJ2-7; 11 positions agree with TRBD2. Per germline, CDR1 ENHRY and CDR2 SYGVKD. Germline trimming cut 6 bases from V and 2 bases from J; bases unmatched to any gene: 9. This CDR3 is 16 amino acids long.

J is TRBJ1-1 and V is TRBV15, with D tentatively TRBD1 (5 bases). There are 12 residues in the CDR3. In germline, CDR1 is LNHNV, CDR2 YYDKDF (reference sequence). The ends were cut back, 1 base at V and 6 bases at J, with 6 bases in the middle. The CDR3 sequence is CATSRGTSEAFF. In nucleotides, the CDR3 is TGTGCCACCAGCAGAGGGACATCTGAAGCTTTCTTT.

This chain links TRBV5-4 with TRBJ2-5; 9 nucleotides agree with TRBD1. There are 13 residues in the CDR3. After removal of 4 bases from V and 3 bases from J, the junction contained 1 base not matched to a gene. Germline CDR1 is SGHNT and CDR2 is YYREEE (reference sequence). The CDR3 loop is CASSRTGEETQYF. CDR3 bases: TGTGCCAGCAGCAGGACAGGGGAAGAGACCCAGTACTTC.

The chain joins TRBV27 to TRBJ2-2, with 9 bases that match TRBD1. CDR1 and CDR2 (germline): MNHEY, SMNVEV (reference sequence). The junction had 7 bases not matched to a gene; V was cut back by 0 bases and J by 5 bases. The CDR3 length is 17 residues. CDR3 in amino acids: CASSLSAGTGRTGELFF. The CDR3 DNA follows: TGTGCCAGCAGTTTATCGGCCGGGACAGGGCGAACCGGGGAGCTGTTTTTT.

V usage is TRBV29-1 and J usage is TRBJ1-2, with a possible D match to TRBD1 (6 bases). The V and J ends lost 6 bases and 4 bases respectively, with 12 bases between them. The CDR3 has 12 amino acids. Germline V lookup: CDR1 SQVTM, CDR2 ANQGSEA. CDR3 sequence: CSVQGRIYGYTF. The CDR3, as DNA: TGCAGCGTGCAGGGGCGGATCTATGGCTACACCTTC.

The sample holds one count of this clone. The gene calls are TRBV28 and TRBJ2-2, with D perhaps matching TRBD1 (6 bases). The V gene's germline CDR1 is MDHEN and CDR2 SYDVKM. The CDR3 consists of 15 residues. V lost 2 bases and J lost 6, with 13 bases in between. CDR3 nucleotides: TGTGCCAGCAGTTTAAGGCAGGGGATCGCCGGGGAGCTGTTTTTT. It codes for CASSLRQGIAGELFF.

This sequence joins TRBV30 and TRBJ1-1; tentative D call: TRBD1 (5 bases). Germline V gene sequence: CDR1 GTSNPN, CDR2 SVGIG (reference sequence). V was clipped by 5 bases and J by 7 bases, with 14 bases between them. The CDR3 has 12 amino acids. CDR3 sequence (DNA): TGTGCCTGGGGACCGAATCAGGGTGAAGCTTTCTTT. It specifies CAWGPNQGEAFF.